A single sample is the source of the 5 T cell receptor beta chains below, sequenced in a study of cytomegalovirus exposure and HLA in healthy donors. PCR primers comprised 60 Vbeta and 13 Jbeta primers. The table came from immunoSEQ multiplex PCR; TCRdb's copy has only in-frame clones and leaves some out. The repertoire has roughly 120,000 clones, approximately 80% of them found once; the top ten carry around 3.9%. The sequencing sample was made of PBMCs. Receptor source: a man aged 40-50 years in good health and CMV-seronegative.

The rearrangement links TRBV19 to TRBJ1-3; TRBD1 is a possible D gene (5 bases). The CDR3 loop spans 15 amino acids. Germline CDR1 and CDR2: LNHDA and SQIVND (reference sequence). Trimming pared 7 bases from V and 1 base from J, leaving 14 bases between. CDR3 loop: CASTSKGLSGNTIYF. As DNA, the CDR3 is TGTGCCAGTACTTCTAAGGGGTTATCTGGAAACACCATATATTTT.

The chain joins TRBV6-1 to TRBJ2-7, with no clear D. Germline values: CDR1 MNHNS, CDR2 SASEGT. The CDR3 is made up of 13 amino acids. Trimming took off 10 bases at V and 0 bases at J, with 13 bases between the two ends. The CDR3 reads CATRQVPSYEQYF. DNA for the CDR3: TGTGCCACCCGACAAGTCCCCTCCTACGAGCAGTACTTC.

V and J are TRBV29-1 and TRBJ2-1, with D tentatively TRBD2 (5 bases). With 0 bases removed from V and 8 bases from J, the gap between germline ends came to 20 bases. The germline V gene has CDR1 SQVTM and CDR2 ANQGSEA. The CDR3 totals 16 residues. For the CDR3, the DNA is TGCAGCGTTGAAGATCGATTGAGACATTGGGGAGATGAGCAGTTCTTC. As protein: CSVEDRLRHWGDEQFF.

The chain uses TRBV6-5 and TRBJ1-3, with D perhaps matching TRBD1 (5 bases). The CDR3 covers 15 residues. V dropped 5 bases and J dropped 3 bases, with 14 bases sitting between them. Germline-derived CDR1 and CDR2 are MNHEY and SVGAGI. The CDR3 sequence is CASSRTDNFGNTIYF. CDR3 bases: TGTGCCAGCAGTCGAACGGACAATTTTGGAAACACCATATATTTT.

A remark on this clone: In the same sample, other DNA sequences code for this CDR3. The genes are TRBV4-3 and TRBJ1-2; 10 nucleotides align to TRBD1. Germline values: CDR1 LGHNA, CDR2 YSLEER. The CDR3 runs 17 residues. The J segment lost 0 bases and the V segment lost 0 bases, leaving 4 bases of the junction unmatched. CDR3 DNA: TGCGCCAGCAGCCAAGATGCGGGACAGGGGACTAACTATGGCTACACCTTC. Translating gives CASSQDAGQGTNYGYTF.